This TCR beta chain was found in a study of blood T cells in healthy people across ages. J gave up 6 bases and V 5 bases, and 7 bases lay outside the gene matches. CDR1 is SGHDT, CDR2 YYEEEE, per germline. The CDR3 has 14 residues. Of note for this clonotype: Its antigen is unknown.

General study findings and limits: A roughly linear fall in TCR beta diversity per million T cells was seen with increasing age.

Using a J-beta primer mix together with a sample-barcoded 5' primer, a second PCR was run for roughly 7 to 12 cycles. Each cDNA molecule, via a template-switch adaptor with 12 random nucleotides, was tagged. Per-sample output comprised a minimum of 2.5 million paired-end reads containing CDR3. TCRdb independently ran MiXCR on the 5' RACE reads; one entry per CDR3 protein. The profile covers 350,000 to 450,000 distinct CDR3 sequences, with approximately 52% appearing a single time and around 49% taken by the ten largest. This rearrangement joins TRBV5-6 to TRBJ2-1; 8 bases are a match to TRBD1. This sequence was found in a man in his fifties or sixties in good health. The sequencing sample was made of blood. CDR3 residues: CASSWTGRLNEQFF. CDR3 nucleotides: TGTGCCAGCAGTTGGACAGGGCGCCTCAATGAGCAGTTCTTC. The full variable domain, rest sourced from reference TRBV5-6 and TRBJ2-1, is DAGVTQSPTHLIKTRGQQVTLRCSPKSGHDTVSWYQQALGQGPQFIFQYYEEEERQRGNFPDRFSGHQFPNYSSELNVNALLLGDSALYLCASSWTGRLNEQFFGPGTRLTVL.